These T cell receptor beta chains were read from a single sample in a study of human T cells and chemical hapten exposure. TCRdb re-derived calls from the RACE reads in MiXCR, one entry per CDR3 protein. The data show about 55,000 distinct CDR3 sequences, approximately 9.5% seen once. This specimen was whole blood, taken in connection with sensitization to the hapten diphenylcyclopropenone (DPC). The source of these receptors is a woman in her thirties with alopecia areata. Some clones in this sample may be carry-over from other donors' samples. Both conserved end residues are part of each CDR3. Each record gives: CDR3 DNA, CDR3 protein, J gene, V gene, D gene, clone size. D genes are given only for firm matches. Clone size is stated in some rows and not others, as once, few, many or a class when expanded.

CDR3 DNA: TGTGCCAGCAGTTACCCCACCCTCCACCGATCCTACGAGCAGTACTTC
CDR3 protein: CASSYPTLHRSYEQYF
J gene: TRBJ2-7
V gene: TRBV6-6
D gene: .
clone size: .

CDR3 DNA: TGTGCCAGCAGCGGGGGGCGGTACACTGAAGCTTTCTTT
CDR3 protein: CASSGGRYTEAFF
J gene: TRBJ1-1
V gene: TRBV2
D gene: .
clone size: .

CDR3 DNA: TGTGCCTGGAGCGTGTCCATTTGGGGCACAGATACGCAGTATTTT
CDR3 protein: CAWSVSIWGTDTQYF
J gene: TRBJ2-3
V gene: TRBV30
D gene: .
clone size: few

CDR3 DNA: TGCGCCAGCAGCCAGTCTGGTCCGACAGATGAAGCTTTCTTT
CDR3 protein: CASSQSGPTDEAFF
J gene: TRBJ1-1
V gene: TRBV4-1
D gene: .
clone size: few

CDR3 DNA: TGTGCCAGCAGCTACGGGACTTCTTTCAATGAGCAGTTCTTC
CDR3 protein: CASSYGTSFNEQFF
J gene: TRBJ2-1
V gene: TRBV12-3/TRBV12-4
D gene: .
clone size: many

CDR3 DNA: TGCAGTGCTAGCCAGCTTGACAGGGAGCCAGGTGGAGGCTACACCTTC
CDR3 protein: CSASQLDREPGGGYTF
J gene: TRBJ1-2
V gene: TRBV20-1
D gene: TRBD1
clone size: many

CDR3 DNA: TGCGCCAGCGGTGGGATTTACACAGATACGCAGTATTTT
CDR3 protein: CASGGIYTDTQYF
J gene: TRBJ2-3
V gene: TRBV5-1
D gene: .
clone size: many

CDR3 DNA: TGTGCCAGCAGTCGGGAGGGGAGCTATGGCTACACCTTC
CDR3 protein: CASSREGSYGYTF
J gene: TRBJ1-2
V gene: TRBV28
D gene: .
clone size: .

CDR3 DNA: TGTGCCAGCAGCATAACCTCCAGGACAGGAGGTTCCAATGAGCAGTTCTTC
CDR3 protein: CASSITSRTGGSNEQFF
J gene: TRBJ2-1
V gene: TRBV7-2
D gene: TRBD1
clone size: .

CDR3 DNA: TGTGCCAGCAGCGTGGCAGCTAGCACAGATACGCAGTATTTT
CDR3 protein: CASSVAASTDTQYF
J gene: TRBJ2-3
V gene: TRBV3-1
D gene: .
clone size: .

CDR3 DNA: TGTGCCAGCTCACCTTCCAGTAATGAAAAACTGTTTTTT
CDR3 protein: CASSPSSNEKLFF
J gene: TRBJ1-4
V gene: TRBV18
D gene: .
clone size: few

CDR3 DNA: TGCAGTGCTAGAGAGACCCCGGGCCGAGACAATCAGCCCCAGCATTTT
CDR3 protein: CSARETPGRDNQPQHF
J gene: TRBJ1-5
V gene: TRBV20-1
D gene: .
clone size: few

CDR3 DNA: TGTGCCAGCAGAGTCCCGGGACTCACGTCCCCTGGCTACACCTTC
CDR3 protein: CASRVPGLTSPGYTF
J gene: TRBJ1-2
V gene: TRBV6-1
D gene: .
clone size: few

CDR3 DNA: TGCAGTGCTAGAGAGCCCCAAACAGGTTCCTACGAGCAGTACTTC
CDR3 protein: CSAREPQTGSYEQYF
J gene: TRBJ2-7
V gene: TRBV20-1
D gene: .
clone size: .

CDR3 DNA: TGTGCCAGCAGCGTAGGAAGGGACAGGGCCTACGAGCAGTACTTC
CDR3 protein: CASSVGRDRAYEQYF
J gene: TRBJ2-7
V gene: TRBV9
D gene: TRBD1
clone size: many

CDR3 DNA: TGTGCCAGCAGCTCTGGACAGCTTAATGAAAAACTGTTTTTT
CDR3 protein: CASSSGQLNEKLFF
J gene: TRBJ1-4
V gene: TRBV7-2
D gene: .
clone size: many

CDR3 DNA: TGTGCCACCGTTGGGGGGGCCTCCTACGAGCAGTACTTC
CDR3 protein: CATVGGASYEQYF
J gene: TRBJ2-7
V gene: TRBV28
D gene: .
clone size: .